This T cell receptor beta chain originates from a study of blood T cell repertoires in COVID-19. Study-level information: Samples taken during acute and convalescent COVID-19 were collected in the United States, Italy and Spain. T cells, B-cell-depleted T cells, or PBMCs supplied cDNA or gDNA.

How the authors handled the data: For nucleated cells, counts were estimated from reference gene primer amplification. Produced via immunoSEQ multiplex PCR; TCRdb's table is partial and in-frame only. That table is the source of V, J and clone size, and D and trimming were worked out from the DNA. The sample carries around 35,000 clones, approximately 85% recorded once. The CDR3 extends over 14 amino acids. Per the germline V gene, CDR1 is SGHAT and CDR2 is FQNNGV. The junction had 5 bases not matched to a gene; V was cut back by 2 bases and J by 5 bases. Material: peripheral blood. The clonotype was recovered from a human donor in a cohort sampled during active COVID-19. The chain uses TRBV11-2 and TRBJ1-1; TRBD1 matches 7 bases. CDR3 amino acids: CASSLTSGGTEAFF. The CDR3, as DNA: TGTGCCAGCAGCTTAACCTCAGGGGGTACTGAAGCTTTCTTT.